This T cell receptor (beta chain) stems from a study of blood T cell repertoires in COVID-19. Original processing notes: Estimation of nucleated cell counts relied on the amplification of reference gene primers. The assay was immunoSEQ multiplex PCR, and TCRdb's table has in-frame clones only and misses some. The V and J calls and clone size were taken over from that table, and D and trimming were inferred from the DNA. This sample has roughly 80,000 clones; over 80% occur once, and the top ten carry less than 6%. This sequence originates from a man aged 60-69 years with active or convalescent COVID-19. Source material: peripheral blood.

As DNA, the CDR3 is TGTGCCAGCAGTTTTACCGGGACTCTCTCTGGGGCCAACGTCCTGACTTTC. As protein: CASSFTGTLSGANVLTF. This sequence joins TRBV27 and TRBJ2-6, with TRBD2 as a possible D gene (6 bases). Per germline, CDR1 MNHEY and CDR2 SMNVEV (reference sequence). V was pared by 3 bases and J by 0 bases, with 12 bases between. The CDR3 length is 17 residues.